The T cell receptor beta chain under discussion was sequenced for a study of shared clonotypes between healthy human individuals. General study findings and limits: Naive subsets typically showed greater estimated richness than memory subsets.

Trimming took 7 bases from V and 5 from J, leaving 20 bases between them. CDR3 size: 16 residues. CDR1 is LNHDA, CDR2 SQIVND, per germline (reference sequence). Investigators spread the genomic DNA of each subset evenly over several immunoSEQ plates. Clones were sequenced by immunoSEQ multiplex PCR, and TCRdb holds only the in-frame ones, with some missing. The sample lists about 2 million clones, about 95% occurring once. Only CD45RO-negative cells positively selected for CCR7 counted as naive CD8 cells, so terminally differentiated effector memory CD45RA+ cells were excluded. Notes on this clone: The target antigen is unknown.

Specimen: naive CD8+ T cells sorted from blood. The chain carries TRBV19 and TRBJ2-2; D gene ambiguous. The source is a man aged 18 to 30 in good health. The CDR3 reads CASTPGWGSKTGELFF. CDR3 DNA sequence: TGTGCCAGTACTCCAGGATGGGGAAGTAAGACCGGGGAGCTGTTTTTT.